The sequence of this T cell receptor beta chain was determined in a study of T cells after yellow fever vaccination. Study at large: SMART-Seq v4 Ultra Low Input prepared libraries from low-cell fractions.

This clonotype has more than one count but fewer than ten. UMIs were added to TCR cDNA along with a universal primer site when it was made by 5'RACE template switching. MiXCR, run by TCRdb on the 5' RACE reads, gives a single entry per CDR3 protein. The sample has 300,000 to 400,000 distinct CDR3 sequences, approximately 8% seen once. Trimming took off 0 bases at V and 5 bases at J, with 20 bases between the two ends. This CDR3 is 17 amino acids long. Germline CDR1 reads SGHDT; CDR2 reads YYEEEE. Sequenced here: PBMCs, sampled more than 40 days after the first yellow fever vaccination. This TCR derives from a man aged 18 to 35 who received the YFV17D yellow fever vaccine. The chain links TRBV5-6 to TRBJ2-5, with D possibly matching TRBD2 (5 bases). The CDR3 nucleotides read TGTGCCAGCAGCTTGGGATTCTCGTATAGCGTGGGGGAGACCCAGTACTTC. This codes for CASSLGFSYSVGETQYF.